The T cell receptor beta chain under discussion was sequenced for a study of vaccination effects on CD4 cells after COVID-19. This clone was observed a few times. No antigen is known for it. TCRdb's table, derived via immunoSEQ multiplex PCR, lists solely in-frame clones and lacks some. The sample has approximately 37,000 clones; roughly 82% are singletons. Culture proceeded for nine to eleven days, and CD4+ T cells were then isolated. Vaccine recipients lacked prior SARS-CoV-2 infection and had negative nucleocapsid antibodies. Germline V gene lookup returns CDR1 SNHLY and CDR2 FYNNEI. The CDR3 totals 11 residues. V was shortened by 3 bases and J by 4 bases, with 1 base between the two germline ends.

The receptor's source is a human donor who received a COVID-19 vaccine. Source: CD4+ T cells from PBMCs cultured without peptide, taken before COVID-19 vaccination. This chain links TRBV2 with TRBJ2-1, with no clear D. CDR3 amino acids: CASSDYNEQFF. CDR3 coding DNA: TGTGCCAGCAGTGATTACAATGAGCAGTTCTTC. Full variable domain (missing parts from reference TRBV2 and TRBJ2-1): EPEVTQTPSHQVTQMGQEVILRCVPISNHLYFYWYRQILGQKVEFLVSFYNNEISEKSEIFDDQFSVERPDGSNFTLKIRSTKLEDSAMYFCASSDYNEQFFGPGTRLTVL.